These 25 T cell receptor beta chains were sequenced from one sample in a study of T cell responses to AZD1222 COVID-19 vaccine. Generated by immunoSEQ multiplex PCR, the TCRdb table keeps only in-frame clones and is missing some. The table records about 110,000 clones, about 91% of them present only once. The sample was peripheral blood, taken 28 days after the second AZD1222 dose. The receptors shown here come from an adult who received the AZD1222 COVID-19 vaccine.

J is TRBJ2-6 and V is TRBV11-2; a possible D gene is TRBD1 (6 bases). Germline V CDR1 and CDR2: SGHAT, FQNNGV. The CDR3 contains 16 residues. V was cut by 6 bases and J by 2 bases, with 14 bases left in between. The chain's CDR3 is CASSPQQGTGANVLTF. The CDR3 DNA is TGTGCCAGCAGTCCTCAACAGGGAACTGGGGCCAACGTCCTGACTTTC. The full variable domain, rest sourced from reference TRBV11-2 and TRBJ2-6, is EAGVAQSPRYKIIEKRQSVAFWCNPISGHATLYWYQQILGQGPKLLIQFQNNGVVDDSQLPKDRFSAERLKGVDSTLKIQPAKLEDSAVYLCASSPQQGTGANVLTFGAGSRLTVL.

The chain links TRBV28 to TRBJ1-3; 7 bases map to TRBD1. This CDR3 region has 15 residues. The germline gives CDR1 MDHEN, CDR2 SYDVKM. After removal of 6 bases from V and 2 bases from J, the junction contained 7 bases not matched to a gene. The CDR3: CASRRQGRTGNTIYF. The CDR3 DNA follows: TGTGCCAGCAGGCGACAGGGCCGGACTGGAAACACCATATATTTT.

The J gene is TRBJ1-3, the V gene TRBV7-3; 7 nucleotides line up with TRBD1. V dropped 5 bases and J dropped 0; count of bases not matched to a gene: 4. Germline V gene lookup returns CDR1 SGHTA and CDR2 FQGTGA. The CDR3 is 15 residues long. The chain's CDR3 is CASSITGDSGNTIYF. In DNA form, the CDR3 reads TGTGCCAGCAGCATCACAGGGGACTCTGGAAACACCATATATTTT.

J is TRBJ2-1 and V is TRBV7-3; TRBD2 aligns across 10 bases. This CDR3 is built from 15 residues. Germline CDR1 and CDR2: SGHTA and FQGTGA. V shed 1 base and J 4 bases; nucleotides not matched to a gene: 1. In DNA form, the CDR3 reads TGTGCCAGCAGCTTAAGGACTAGCGGATACAATGAGCAGTTCTTC. Encoded protein: CASSLRTSGYNEQFF.

V and J are TRBV2 and TRBJ1-1; no reliable D call. Germline loops: CDR1 SNHLY, CDR2 FYNNEI. The CDR3 is made up of 15 amino acids. V was shortened by 7 bases and J by 4 bases, with 19 bases between the two germline ends. CDR3 coding DNA: TGTGCCAGCACTAGAAGATCGGGCGGAAGCACTGAAGCTTTCTTT. It specifies CASTRRSGGSTEAFF.

V and J are TRBV10-1 and TRBJ2-7, with D perhaps assigned TRBD1 or TRBD2 (5 bases each). The CDR3 is 16 residues long. Trimming removed 8 bases from V and 3 bases from J, with 23 bases in between. Germline CDR1 reads WNHNN; CDR2 reads SYGVQD (reference sequence). CDR3 in DNA: TGCGCCAGCTCTAGTACCAGGGACCCACCCCACTACGAGCAGTACTTC. Translation: CASSSTRDPPHYEQYF.

This clone was counted only a few times. V and J are TRBV7-2 and TRBJ2-7; no clear D gene. This CDR3 comprises 15 residues. Germline assignment: CDR1 SGHTA and CDR2 FQGNSA. V was pared by 1 base and J by 1 base, with 11 bases between. The CDR3 nucleotides are TGTGCCAGCAGCTTAGAGGGCGGCGGATCCTACGAGCAGTACTTC. Translated, it gives CASSLEGGGSYEQYF.

V is TRBV30 and J is TRBJ1-5; 7 bases are a match to TRBD1. The V segment lost 0 bases and the J segment 7 bases; nucleotides outside the gene matches: 12. In germline, CDR1 is GTSNPN, CDR2 SVGIG (reference sequence). CDR3 length: 16 residues. The CDR3 DNA reads as TGTGCCTGGAGTGTACAGGGGACAGACGCCTTCCAGCCCCAGCATTTT. Translated, it gives CAWSVQGTDAFQPQHF.

The chain uses TRBV3-1 (or the pseudogene TRBV3-2) and TRBJ2-7; 10 bases are a match to TRBD2. CDR3 size: 16 residues. Germline assignment: CDR1 LGHDT and CDR2 YNNKEL (reference sequence). The trim removed 4 bases at V and 6 bases at J, leaving 12 bases unmatched. CDR3 DNA: TGTGCCAGCAGCCGAGTGGGTACTAGCGGGACAGGCGAGCAGTACTTC. Translation gives CASSRVGTSGTGEQYF.

The chain employs TRBV30 and TRBJ1-2; D gene ambiguous. The CDR3 is made up of 10 amino acids. The V end was cut by 3 bases, the J end by 6 bases, with 5 bases between. Germline-derived CDR1 and CDR2 are GTSNPN and SVGIG (reference sequence). The CDR3, as DNA: TGTGCCTGGAGCGGGGATGGCTACACCTTC. It translates to CAWSGDGYTF. Together with reference TRBV30 and TRBJ1-2, the CDR3 gives the full variable domain: SQTIHQWPATLVQPVGSPLSLECTVEGTSNPNLYWYRQAAGRGLQLLFYSVGIGQISSEVPQNLSASRPQDRQFILSSKKLLLSDSGFYLCAWSGDGYTFGSGTRLTVV.

The chain is built from TRBV10-3 and TRBJ2-7; possibly TRBD1 or TRBD2 for D (5 bases each). V lost 0 bases and J 0 bases, leaving 21 bases between the germline ends. CDR1 and CDR2 (germline): ENHRY, SYGVKD. CDR3 length: 19 residues. CDR3 loop: CAISESAGARSGSSYEQYF. The DNA of the CDR3 is TGTGCCATCAGTGAGTCAGCCGGGGCAAGGAGTGGGAGCTCCTACGAGCAGTACTTC.

This chain joins TRBV3-1 (or the pseudogene TRBV3-2) and TRBJ2-1; 7 positions match TRBD2. V lost 4 bases, J lost 6 bases, and 9 bases stayed unmatched. Per the germline V gene, CDR1 is LGHDT and CDR2 is YNNKEL (reference sequence). This CDR3 contains 15 residues. The CDR3 DNA follows: TGTGCCAGCAGCCTCGGACTAGACTACCTCAATGAGCAGTTCTTC. It yields the protein CASSLGLDYLNEQFF.

This chain uses TRBV18 with TRBJ1-1; D ambiguous. Trimming took 3 bases from V and 1 from J, leaving 9 bases between them. The germline gives CDR1 KGHSH, CDR2 LQKENI. The length of the CDR3 is 14 residues. CDR3 in amino acids: CASSPSWGNTEAFF. In DNA, the CDR3 is TGTGCCAGCTCACCTTCATGGGGGAACACTGAAGCTTTCTTT.

The gene calls are TRBV6-5 and TRBJ1-2, with D possibly TRBD1 on 6 matching bases. With 6 bases removed from V and 4 bases from J, the gap between germline ends came to 18 bases. CDR1 and CDR2 from the germline V gene are MNHEY and SVGAGI. CDR3 length: 15 residues. The DNA of the CDR3 is TGTGCCAGCAGCCCCCGTACAGGGAGAATCTATGGCTACACCTTC. Translated: CASSPRTGRIYGYTF.

The V gene is TRBV3-1 (or the pseudogene TRBV3-2), the J gene TRBJ2-2; 7 positions match TRBD1. The CDR3 is 15 amino acids. Germline V CDR1 and CDR2: LGHDT, YNNKEL (reference sequence). V lost 7 bases, J lost 3 bases, and 8 bases stayed unmatched. This CDR3 is CASKTTGSHTGELFF. CDR3 sequence (DNA): TGTGCCAGCAAGACGACAGGGTCGCACACCGGGGAGCTGTTTTTT.

The chain is built from TRBV7-8 and TRBJ2-1; TRBD2 aligns across 12 bases. J gave up 16 bases and V 1 base, and 5 bases lay outside the gene matches. The CDR3 loop spans 13 amino acids. Germline V gene data show CDR1 as SGHVS and CDR2 as FQNEAQ. CDR3 sequence: CASSLETSGRIFF. CDR3 bases: TGTGCCAGCAGCTTAGAGACTAGCGGGAGAATATTCTTC.

The V gene is TRBV28, the J gene TRBJ1-5, with D perhaps matching TRBD1 (5 bases). Trimming removed 3 bases from V and 4 bases from J, with 13 bases in between. The CDR3 is 15 amino acids. Germline loops: CDR1 MDHEN, CDR2 SYDVKM. CDR3 DNA sequence: TGTGCCAGCAGTTTGTTGGGGCGGGGAAATCAGCCCCAGCATTTT. Protein sequence: CASSLLGRGNQPQHF.

This chain links TRBV27 with TRBJ2-2; 11 bases match TRBD2. Germline-derived CDR1 and CDR2 are MNHEY and SMNVEV (reference sequence). V lost 6 bases to trimming and J lost 2 bases; unmatched junction nucleotides: 5. The CDR3 runs to 16 residues. CDR3 bases: TGTGCCAGCAGGACCGGGACTAGCGGTAACACCGGGGAGCTGTTTTTT. As protein: CASRTGTSGNTGELFF.

The V call is TRBV21-1, the J call TRBJ2-1; TRBD1, the table's D call, was not compared with the DNA. TRBV21-1 is an annotated pseudogene. CDR3 size: 16 residues. CDR3 region: CASSKSHREKENEQFF. The CDR3 DNA follows: TGTGCCAGCAGCAAATCCCACAGGGAAAAGGAAAATGAGCAGTTCTTC.

The chain recombines TRBV9 with TRBJ2-2; 8 bases are a match to TRBD1. Per germline, CDR1 SGDLS and CDR2 YYNGEE. Trimming at V came to 2 bases and at J to 3 bases, leaving 0 bases not matched to a gene. The length of the CDR3 is 14 residues. For the CDR3, the DNA is TGTGCCAGCAGCGTGGACAGGGACACCGGGGAGCTGTTTTTT. Amino acids: CASSVDRDTGELFF.

V usage is TRBV7-2 and J usage is TRBJ2-1; 8 bases are shared with TRBD2. Germline CDR1 and CDR2: SGHTA and FQGNSA. CDR3 length equals 16 residues. V dropped 1 base and J dropped 2; count of bases not matched to a gene: 4. In DNA form, the CDR3 reads TGTGCCAGCAGCTTAGTGGGAGCGGGAGCCTACAATGAGCAGTTCTTC. Translation gives CASSLVGAGAYNEQFF. Combining the CDR3 with reference TRBV7-2 and TRBJ2-1 gives the whole variable domain GAGVSQSPSNKVTEKGKDVELRCDPISGHTALYWYRQSLGQGLEFLIYFQGNSAPDKSGLPSDRFSAERTGGSVSTLTIQRTQQEDSAVYLCASSLVGAGAYNEQFFGPGTRLTVL.

The chain employs TRBV4-2 and TRBJ2-7; 11 bases line up with TRBD2. This CDR3 has 16 amino acids. CDR1 LGHNA and CDR2 YNFKEQ come from the germline V gene. The junction had 7 bases not matched to a gene; V was cut back by 1 base and J by 5 bases. CDR3 loop: CASSQVAGGPMNEQYF. CDR3 in DNA: TGTGCCAGCAGCCAAGTAGCGGGAGGGCCAATGAACGAGCAGTACTTC.

This clone was counted once. The genes are TRBV28 and TRBJ2-5, with 10 bases fitting TRBD2. The CDR3 length is 17 residues. Trimming cost V 4 bases and J 5 bases; bases outside gene matches: 13. Germline V gives CDR1 MDHEN, CDR2 SYDVKM. In DNA, the CDR3 is TGTGCCAGCAGTTCCTCCTGGGCTAGCGGGAGTGGGGAGACCCAGTACTTC. It is translated as CASSSSWASGSGETQYF.

In the case of this clone: The junction departs from the called germline gene at one end, perhaps through a read error. V is TRBV19 and J is TRBJ1-5; D possibly corresponds to TRBD1 (5 bases). CDR1 and CDR2 (germline): LNHDA, SQIVND (reference sequence). This CDR3 contains 14 residues. CDR3 amino acids: CASSRGPSNQPQHF. The CDR3 nucleotides are TGTGCCAGCAGTAGGGGCCCTAGCAATCAGCCCCAGCATTTT.

This rearrangement joins TRBV5-4 to TRBJ1-1; no firm D call. The CDR3 covers 14 residues. Germline CDR1 and CDR2: SGHNT and YYREEE (reference sequence). Deletions cut 1 base from V and 0 bases from J, with 7 bases between. Here the CDR3 DNA reads TGTGCCAGCAGCTTGCGGGAAGTGAACACTGAAGCTTTCTTT. Its translation: CASSLREVNTEAFF.